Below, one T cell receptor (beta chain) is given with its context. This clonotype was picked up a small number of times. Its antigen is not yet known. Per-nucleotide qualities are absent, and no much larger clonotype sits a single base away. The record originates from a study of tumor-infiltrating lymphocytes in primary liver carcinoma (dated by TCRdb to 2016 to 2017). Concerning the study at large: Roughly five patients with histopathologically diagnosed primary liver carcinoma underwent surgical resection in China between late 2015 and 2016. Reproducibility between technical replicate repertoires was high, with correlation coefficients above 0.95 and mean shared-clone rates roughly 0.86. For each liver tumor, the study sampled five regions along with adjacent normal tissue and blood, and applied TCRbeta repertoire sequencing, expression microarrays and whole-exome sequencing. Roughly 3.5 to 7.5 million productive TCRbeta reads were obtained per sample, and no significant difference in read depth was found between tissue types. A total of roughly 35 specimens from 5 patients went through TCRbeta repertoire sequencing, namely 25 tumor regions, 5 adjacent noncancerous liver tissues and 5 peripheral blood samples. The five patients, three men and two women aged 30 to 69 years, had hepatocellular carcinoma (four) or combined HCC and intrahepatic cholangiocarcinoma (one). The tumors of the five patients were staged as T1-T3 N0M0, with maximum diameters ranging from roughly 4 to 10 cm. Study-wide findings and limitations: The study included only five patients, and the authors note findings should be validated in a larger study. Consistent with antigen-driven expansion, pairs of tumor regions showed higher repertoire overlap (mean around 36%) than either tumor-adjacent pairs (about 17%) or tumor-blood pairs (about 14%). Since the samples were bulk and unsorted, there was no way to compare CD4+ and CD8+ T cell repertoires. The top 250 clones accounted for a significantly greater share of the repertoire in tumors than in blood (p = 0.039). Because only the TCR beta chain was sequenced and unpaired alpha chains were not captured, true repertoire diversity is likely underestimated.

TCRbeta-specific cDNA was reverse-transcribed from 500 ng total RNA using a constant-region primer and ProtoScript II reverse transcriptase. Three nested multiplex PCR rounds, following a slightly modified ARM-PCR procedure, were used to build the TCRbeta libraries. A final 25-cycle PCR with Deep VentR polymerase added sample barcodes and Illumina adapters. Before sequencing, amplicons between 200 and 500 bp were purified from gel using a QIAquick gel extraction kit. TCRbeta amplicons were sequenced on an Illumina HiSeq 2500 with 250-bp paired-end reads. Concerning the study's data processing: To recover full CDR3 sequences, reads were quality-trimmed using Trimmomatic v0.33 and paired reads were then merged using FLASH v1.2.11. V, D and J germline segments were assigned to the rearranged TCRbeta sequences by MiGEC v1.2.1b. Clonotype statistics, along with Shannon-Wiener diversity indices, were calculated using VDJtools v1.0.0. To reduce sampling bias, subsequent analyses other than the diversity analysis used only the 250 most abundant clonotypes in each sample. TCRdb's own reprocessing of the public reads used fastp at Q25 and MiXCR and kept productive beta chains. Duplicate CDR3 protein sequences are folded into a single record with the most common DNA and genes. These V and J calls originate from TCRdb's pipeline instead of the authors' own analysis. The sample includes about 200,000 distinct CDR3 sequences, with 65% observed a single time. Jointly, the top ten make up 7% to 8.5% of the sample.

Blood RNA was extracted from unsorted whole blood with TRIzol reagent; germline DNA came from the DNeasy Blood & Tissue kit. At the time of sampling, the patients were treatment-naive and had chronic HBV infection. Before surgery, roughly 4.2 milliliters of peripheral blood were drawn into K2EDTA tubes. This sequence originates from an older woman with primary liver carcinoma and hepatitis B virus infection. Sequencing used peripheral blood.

The sequence in DNA is TGTGCCAGCAGTGAATATGTCAGGCGGGATGGCTACACCTTC. This is translated as CASSEYVRRDGYTF. The sequence links TRBV6-1 to TRBJ1-2; there is no confident call for the D gene. The trim is 2 bases for V and 6 bases for J, with a gap of 13 bases between the germline ends. Measured from the cysteine to the phenylalanine, the CDR3 is 14 residues long. Only CDR3 DNA remains: 42 bases, in frame from the first base. In the germline V gene, CDR1 corresponds to MNHNS and CDR2 to SASEGT.